The next 20 T cell receptor beta chains were all read from a single sample in a study of blood T cells in healthy people across ages. Next came a second PCR, run for roughly 6 to 11 cycles, which used a sample-barcoded 5' primer along with a J-beta primer mix. TCRdb called the 5' RACE reads again in MiXCR, with one record for every CDR3 protein. Of over a million distinct CDR3 sequences in the sample, about 40% were seen once. The specimen was blood. All receptors derive from a woman between 18 and 30 years old in good health.

V and J are TRBV5-1 and TRBJ2-2; D call uncertain. The length of the CDR3 is 15 residues. Germline V CDR1 and CDR2: SGHRS, YFSETQ. The V gene lost 1 base and the J gene lost 0 bases, with 7 bases spanning the gap. The CDR3 region is CASSLSQANTGELFF. The CDR3 bases are TGCGCCAGCAGCTTGAGCCAAGCGAACACCGGGGAGCTGTTTTTT.

This clonotype was recorded a few times. The rearrangement links TRBV5-1 to TRBJ2-1; D remains unclear. Germline CDR1 is SGHRS and CDR2 is YFSETQ. V was trimmed by 7 bases and J by 0 bases, leaving 14 bases between them. CDR3 length: 15 residues. CDR3 loop: CASYLGESSYNEQFF. The CDR3 bases are TGCGCCAGCTACCTGGGCGAGAGCTCCTACAATGAGCAGTTCTTC.

The CDR3 DNA is TGCAGTGCTAGAGTTCGGGGGGCCGGACCGGGCTACACCTTC. It yields the protein CSARVRGAGPGYTF. The chain employs TRBV20-1 and TRBJ1-2; D may be TRBD1 (6 bases). V was trimmed by 1 base and J by 8 bases, leaving 17 bases between them. Germline V lookup: CDR1 DFQATT, CDR2 SNEGSKA (reference sequence). This CDR3 has 14 residues.

Note on this clonotype: A much larger clone lies a single base off, so this may be a read error. The V gene is TRBV20-1, the J gene TRBJ2-3; D might be TRBD2 (6 bases). CDR1 and CDR2 from the germline V gene are DFQATT and SNEGSKA (reference sequence). This CDR3 region has 12 residues. The CDR3 DNA is TGCAGTACTAGGGGACTTGGAGATACGCAGTATTTT. It codes for CSTRGLGDTQYF.

V usage is TRBV10-3 and J usage is TRBJ2-1, with 10 bases that match TRBD1. The V and J ends lost 2 bases and 8 bases, in that order; junction bases with no gene match: 6. The CDR3 extends over 15 amino acids. In germline, CDR1 is ENHRY, CDR2 SYGVKD. CDR3 region: CAISETGDRGHEQFF. The CDR3 DNA follows: TGTGCCATCAGTGAGACTGGGGACAGGGGCCATGAGCAGTTCTTC.

The chain joins TRBV6-5 to TRBJ2-2, with 8 bases matching TRBD1. This CDR3 comprises 15 residues. V shed 9 bases, J shed 5 bases, and the junction held 11 bases outside the gene matches. Germline CDR1 is MNHEY and CDR2 is SVGAGI. This CDR3 is CASTPQGAQTGELFF. CDR3 nucleotide sequence: TGTGCCAGTACTCCTCAGGGGGCCCAAACCGGGGAGCTGTTTTTT.

This clonotype was picked up a small number of times. The chain employs TRBV4-1 and TRBJ1-5, with 9 bases that match TRBD1. Germline CDR1 is MGHRA and CDR2 is YSYEKL. This CDR3 is built from 15 residues. The trim removed 3 bases at V and 5 bases at J, leaving 5 bases unmatched. The CDR3 here is CASSHTDRGDQPQHF. DNA of the CDR3: TGCGCCAGCAGCCACACAGACAGGGGGGATCAGCCCCAGCATTTT.

The chain carries TRBV29-1 and TRBJ1-1; unclear D gene. Trimming removed 5 bases at V and 0 bases at J, with 16 bases between. The germline V gene encodes CDR1 SQVTM and CDR2 ANQGSEA. The CDR3 loop spans 15 amino acids. CDR3: CSVQLGRTVNTEAFF. The CDR3 DNA sequence: TGCAGCGTTCAGTTGGGTAGGACCGTGAACACTGAAGCTTTCTTT. Supplemented by reference TRBV29-1 and TRBJ1-1, the full variable domain reads SAVISQKPSRDICQRGTSLTIQCQVDSQVTMMFWYRQQPGQSLTLIATANQGSEATYESGFVIDKFPISRPNLTFSTLTVSNMSPEDSSIYLCSVQLGRTVNTEAFFGQGTRLTVV.

This chain joins TRBV27 and TRBJ1-1, with D uncertain. Germline V gene sequence: CDR1 MNHEY, CDR2 SMNVEV (reference sequence). This CDR3 has 13 amino acids. Trimming stripped 5 bases from V and 1 base from J, with 8 bases between. CDR3: CASSASENTEAFF. The CDR3 nucleotides read TGTGCCAGCAGTGCTTCAGAGAACACTGAAGCTTTCTTT.

The J gene is TRBJ1-1, the V gene TRBV10-3, with 9 bases identical to TRBD1. This CDR3 has 14 residues. Per the germline V gene, CDR1 is ENHRY and CDR2 is SYGVKD. V shed 6 bases and J 2 bases; nucleotides not matched to a gene: 4. CDR3 in amino acids: CAIRGTGPNTEAFF. DNA for the CDR3: TGTGCCATCAGGGGGACAGGGCCAAACACTGAAGCTTTCTTT.

J is TRBJ2-3 and V is TRBV5-1; 7 bases fit TRBD2. After removal of 4 bases from V and 2 bases from J, the junction contained 13 bases not matched to a gene. CDR1 and CDR2 (germline): SGHRS, YFSETQ. The CDR3 is 17 residues long. The CDR3 region is CASSKNRDYSLTDTQYF. The CDR3 coding sequence is TGCGCCAGCAGCAAAAACCGGGACTACTCTCTCACAGATACGCAGTATTTT.

This chain connects TRBV10-3 to TRBJ2-1; 10 nucleotides align to TRBD2. The V and J ends lost 5 bases and 4 bases, in that order; junction bases with no gene match: 8. Looked up from germline, CDR1 is ENHRY and CDR2 is SYGVKD. The CDR3 runs to 16 residues. DNA for the CDR3: TGTGCCATCAGTAATTCAAAACTAGCGGGGTACAATGAGCAGTTCTTC. Translated, it gives CAISNSKLAGYNEQFF.

V gene TRBV12-3 or TRBV12-4 combines with J gene TRBJ1-1; D not certain. The CDR3 has 13 amino acids. V was clipped by 6 bases and J by 1 base, with 9 bases between them. Here the CDR3 reads CASRIDRNTEAFF. The CDR3 nucleotides are TGTGCCAGCAGGATAGACCGGAACACTGAAGCTTTCTTT.

This clonotype was seen only a few times. This chain connects TRBV10-3 to TRBJ2-3, with 8 bases identical to TRBD2. V lost 6 bases, J lost 2 bases, and 13 bases stayed unmatched. The germline V gene has CDR1 ENHRY and CDR2 SYGVKD. This CDR3 contains 17 residues. CDR3 sequence: CAIRASGPERPTDTQYF. Written as DNA, the CDR3 is TGTGCCATCAGGGCTAGCGGGCCCGAGCGTCCCACAGATACGCAGTATTTT.

CDR3 amino acids: CASSVLTLAGANVLTF. The DNA of the CDR3 is TGTGCCAGCAGTGTTTTAACCCTAGCTGGGGCCAACGTCCTGACTTTC. The chain recombines TRBV25-1 with TRBJ2-6; the D is unclear. V was pared by 4 bases and J by 2 bases, with 12 bases between. This CDR3 has 16 residues. Germline V gives CDR1 MGHDK, CDR2 SYGVNS.

The chain has TRBV11-1 and TRBJ2-1; 8 bases line up with TRBD1. Germline trimming cut 5 bases from V and 2 bases from J; bases unmatched to any gene: 5. The CDR3 extends over 15 amino acids. Germline V gives CDR1 SGHAT, CDR2 FQDESV (reference sequence). CDR3 amino acids: CASSPGGQAYNEQFF. CDR3 coding DNA: TGTGCCAGCAGCCCTGGGGGACAGGCCTACAATGAGCAGTTCTTC.

The chain couples TRBV18 to TRBJ2-7; the match to TRBD1 covers 7 bases. The CDR3 loop spans 14 amino acids. CDR1 and CDR2 from the germline V gene are KGHSH and LQKENI. V lost 3 bases and J lost 3; bases outside the gene matches: 5. The CDR3 DNA is TGTGCCAGCTCACCCATGGGACAGAACTACGAGCAGTACTTC. Amino acids: CASSPMGQNYEQYF. The variable domain in full, with the rest retrieved from reference TRBV18 and TRBJ2-7, is NAGVMQNPRHLVRRRGQEARLRCSPMKGHSHVYWYRQLPEEGLKFMVYLQKENIIDESGMPKERFSAEFPKEGPSILRIQQVVRGDSAAYFCASSPMGQNYEQYFGPGTRLTVT.

This rearrangement joins TRBV20-1 to TRBJ2-7, with TRBD2 as a possible D gene (5 bases). Germline V CDR1 and CDR2: DFQATT, SNEGSKA (reference sequence). This CDR3 region has 16 residues. The V and J ends lost 0 bases and 1 base respectively, with 16 bases between them. The chain's CDR3 is CSARDLLEETSYEQYF. In DNA, the CDR3 is TGCAGTGCTAGAGATTTGCTGGAGGAGACTTCCTACGAGCAGTACTTC.

Details on this clonotype: A read error may account for a junction end that differs from germline. The chain recombines TRBV10-3 with TRBJ2-7; TRBD2 matches 13 bases. TRBJ2-5 explains the end of the DNA better; the J call may be wrong. Germline V CDR1 and CDR2: ENHRY, SYGVKD. The CDR3 loop spans 16 amino acids. The CDR3 DNA reads as TGTGCCTTCAGCCAAGAACTAGCGGGGGGGCTTAGGACCCAGTACTTC. Translated: CAFSQELAGGLRTQYF.

The chain carries TRBV7-2 and TRBJ2-7; 11 nucleotides line up with TRBD1. The germline V gene has CDR1 SGHTA and CDR2 FQGNSA. With V trimmed by 5 bases and J by 6 bases, 9 bases remained unmatched. The CDR3 covers 15 residues. The CDR3 region is CASSQPWTGGSEQYF. CDR3 bases: TGTGCCAGCAGCCAACCTTGGACAGGGGGCTCCGAGCAGTACTTC.